This entry is about one TCR beta chain. Its antigen remains unidentified. Nothing much larger sits one base from this clone, and base qualities are not available. V sheds 1 base and J sheds 1 base, leaving 11 bases between their ends. The germline V gene specifies SGHRS as CDR1 and YFSETQ as CDR2. The CDR3 spans 15 residues, from the cysteine through the phenylalanine. Just the 45-base CDR3 DNA is kept, in frame starting at base 1. The sample is drawn from a study of blood T cell repertoires in COVID-19 (dated by TCRdb to 2019 to 2021). As for the study more broadly: Collaborator samples came from the United States, Italy and Spain and covered acute and convalescent phases of COVID-19. The material from the prospective study consisted of cDNA or gDNA derived from T cells, B-cell-depleted T cells, or PBMCs. Deeply sampled blood TCRbeta repertoires from subjects exposed to, actively infected with, or recovered from COVID-19 were included in the dataset. A freely available public database, intended as a resource for researchers studying the immune response to SARS-CoV-2, is where the repertoires were released. Samples were obtained from the ongoing ImmuneRACE study (first 160 participants) and from roughly 1,300 subjects provided by 6 global collaborators. A de-identified subject ID, COVID-19 status, age in years and sex were almost always included in the sample metadata. Where HLA class I and class II types were available, the types were taken from metadata supplied by the sample provider, not from assay-based typing. Points the paper makes about the study in general: The amount of clinical and demographic metadata varied by source and participant and was provided uncurated.

Collaborating institutions collected whole blood in K2EDTA tubes following their own protocols. For TCRbeta analysis, collaborators shipped samples in one of three forms: frozen whole blood, isolated PBMCs, or DNA extracted from either of those sample types. TCRbeta CDR3 regions were amplified from genomic DNA using the immunoSEQ Assay, a bias-controlled multiplex PCR. The authors processed their data as follows. The number of nucleated cells in each sample was estimated from the amplification of reference gene primers within the assay. To quantify the absolute abundance of each unique TCRbeta CDR3 rearrangement, sequence reads were collapsed and filtered. For each sample, productive Simpson clonality was calculated as the square root of Simpson's diversity index over productive rearrangements. TCRdb took this table from immuneACCESS and kept in-frame rearrangements with V and J called. Such tables lack part of the clones; where checked against another copy, unresolved V genes explain under half of the gap, and the rest is unexplained. V, J and clone size are those of that table, while D and trimming were read from the DNA. In this sample the table shows some 300,000 clones, roughly 86% of which occur a single time. The top ten clones comprise 1.3% of the sample.

This chain is built from TRBV5-1 and TRBJ2-5; tentative D gene TRBD1, with 5 bases matching. The sequenced sample consisted of peripheral blood. The sequence came from a man aged 65-85 years with acute or convalescent COVID-19. The CDR3 reads CASSLLRARQETQYF. In nucleotide form, the sequence is TGCGCCAGCAGCTTGCTCAGGGCCCGCCAAGAGACCCAGTACTTC.